This T cell receptor beta chain is drawn from a study of shared clonotypes between healthy human individuals. Trimming removed 6 bases from V and 5 bases from J, with 11 bases in between. The length of the CDR3 is 12 residues. CDR1 SGDLS and CDR2 YYNGEE come from the germline V gene. Only in-frame clones appear in the TCRdb table, and some are missing; sequencing was by immunoSEQ multiplex PCR. The sample has 2 million to 2.5 million clones; 90% to 97% are singletons. A CD45RA+ naive subset and a CD45RA-negative memory subset were split from CD4+ cells. This TCR came from a man younger than 35 in good health. Sequencing was performed on naive CD4+ T cells sorted from blood. Subset indicated: CD45RA+ positively selected. The chain recombines TRBV9 with TRBJ2-5; D possibly corresponds to TRBD2 (5 bases). The CDR3 reads CASNSPGETQYF. The CDR3, as DNA: TGTGCCAGCAATTCACCGGGGGAGACCCAGTACTTC.